A single sample gave rise to the 29 T cell receptor beta chains below, sequenced in a study of T cells after yellow fever vaccination. From the 5' RACE reads, TCRdb called clonotypes with MiXCR, one entry per CDR3 protein. The sample has under 350,000 distinct CDR3 sequences; 4.1% are singletons. The specimen comprised PBMCs, sampled 5 days after the yellow fever booster vaccination. These receptor sequences come from a man younger than 30 who received the YFV17D yellow fever vaccine.

This clonotype was observed a few times. The gene calls are TRBV29-1 and TRBJ2-5, with 7 bases that match TRBD1. CDR1 SQVTM and CDR2 ANQGSEA come from the germline V gene. The CDR3 covers 13 residues. J was trimmed by 5 bases and V by 7 bases; bases with no gene match: 10. The CDR3 DNA reads TGCAGCGCCGAATACAGGGGATGGGAGACCCAGTACTTC. Amino acid sequence: CSAEYRGWETQYF.

This clonotype was observed a handful of times. V is TRBV29-1 and J is TRBJ1-2; possibly TRBD1 for D (5 bases). Deletions cut 3 bases from V and 0 bases from J, with 26 bases between. This CDR3 region has 19 residues. From germline, CDR1 is SQVTM and CDR2 ANQGSEA. CDR3 protein: CSVDFGSRAGSFSNYGYTF. The CDR3 region has the DNA TGCAGCGTTGATTTCGGGTCGAGGGCAGGGTCCTTTTCTAACTATGGCTACACCTTC.

The table lists this clonotype with many counts. This rearrangement joins TRBV18 to TRBJ1-2; D not certain. The CDR3 is 14 amino acids. V was cut by 2 bases and J by 6 bases, with 13 bases left in between. Germline V gene data show CDR1 as KGHSH and CDR2 as LQKENI. CDR3 protein: CASSPGLKGDGYTF. For the CDR3, the DNA is TGTGCCAGCTCACCAGGGTTGAAGGGCGATGGCTACACCTTC.

This clonotype was recorded many times. This chain links TRBV6-1 with TRBJ2-5; 13 bases are shared with TRBD2. CDR3 length: 16 amino acids. The ends lost 5 bases at V and 4 bases at J; junction bases unmatched: 7. Germline CDR1 is MNHNS and CDR2 is SASEGT. The CDR3 loop is CASSPIRTSGRETQYF. The CDR3 DNA reads as TGTGCCAGCAGTCCAATTCGGACTAGCGGGAGAGAGACCCAGTACTTC.

This clonotype was detected ten times or more. The gene calls are TRBV28 and TRBJ2-3; D gene ambiguous. The germline V gene encodes CDR1 MDHEN and CDR2 SYDVKM. The CDR3 sequence is 14 residues long. V was pared by 5 bases and J by 1 base, with 10 bases between. The chain's CDR3 is CASSPPWGTDTQYF. DNA for the CDR3: TGTGCCAGCAGTCCCCCGTGGGGCACAGATACGCAGTATTTT.

This clonotype was counted ten times or more. The chain carries TRBV5-1 and TRBJ2-1; D unresolved. Trimming took 2 bases from V and 3 from J, leaving 9 bases between them. The V gene's germline CDR1 is SGHRS and CDR2 YFSETQ. The CDR3 is 14 amino acids. CDR3 sequence: CASSFSWYYNEQFF. CDR3 sequence (DNA): TGCGCCAGCAGCTTTAGTTGGTACTACAATGAGCAGTTCTTC. The full variable domain, completed using reference TRBV5-1 and TRBJ2-1, is KAGVTQTPRYLIKTRGQQVTLSCSPISGHRSVSWYQQTPGQGLQFLFEYFSETQRNKGNFPGRFSGRQFSNSRSEMNVSTLELGDSALYLCASSFSWYYNEQFFGPGTRLTVL.

The chain couples TRBV19 to TRBJ2-3; the match to TRBD2 covers 12 bases. This CDR3 has 15 residues. The ends lost 6 bases at V and 6 bases at J; junction bases unmatched: 7. Germline CDR1 is LNHDA and CDR2 is SQIVND (reference sequence). In DNA, the CDR3 is TGTGCCAGTAGCCCGACTAGCGGGGGCTCCGATACGCAGTATTTT. Protein sequence: CASSPTSGGSDTQYF.

This clonotype was observed at least ten times. J is TRBJ1-6 and V is TRBV4-1; D is unclear. The germline V gene has CDR1 MGHRA and CDR2 YSYEKL. V lost 0 bases and J lost 9, with 9 bases in between. The CDR3 contains 14 residues. CDR3 sequence: CASSQEAARSPLHF. The CDR3 nucleotides read TGCGCCAGCAGCCAAGAGGCAGCCCGTTCACCCCTCCACTTT.

The rearrangement uses TRBV7-2 and TRBJ1-5; D gene ambiguous. Trimming shortened V by 5 bases and J by 0 bases, and 8 bases separated the two germline ends. The germline V gene encodes CDR1 SGHTA and CDR2 FQGNSA. The CDR3 contains 14 residues. The CDR3 DNA sequence: TGTGCCAGCAGCCAGACATATAGCAATCAGCCCCAGCATTTT. It translates to CASSQTYSNQPQHF.

This clonotype occurred a few times. The gene calls are TRBV19 and TRBJ2-5, with 9 bases fitting TRBD1. V lost 11 bases and J lost 5; bases outside the gene matches: 12. This CDR3 is built from 14 residues. The germline V gene encodes CDR1 LNHDA and CDR2 SQIVND (reference sequence). The chain's CDR3 is CASRRDRVGETQYF. CDR3 nucleotides: TGTGCCTCAAGGAGGGACAGGGTAGGGGAGACCCAGTACTTC.

In this sample, this clonotype turned up a few times. CDR3 DNA sequence: TGTGCCAGCAGCCCGTTGGTAGGTACGCAGTACGTC. Translated: CASSPLVGTQYV. This chain links TRBV7-4 with TRBJ2-7; D gene ambiguous. V was trimmed by 5 bases and J by 9 bases, leaving 14 bases between them. The CDR3 totals 12 residues. The germline V gene has CDR1 SGHVT and CDR2 SQSDAQ.

This clonotype occurred many times. V gene TRBV4-2 combines with J gene TRBJ1-1; D gene unclear. V shed 1 base and J shed 1 base, with 7 bases lying between them. CDR3 size: 14 residues. Per the germline V gene, CDR1 is LGHNA and CDR2 is YNFKEQ. CDR3 bases: TGTGCCAGCAGCCAAGGCGGGCGGAACACTGAAGCTTTCTTT. Protein sequence: CASSQGGRNTEAFF.

This clonotype was picked up a small number of times. This sequence joins TRBV4-2 and TRBJ2-3; D is undetermined. CDR1 is LGHNA and CDR2 is YNFKEQ in the germline V gene. Trimming stripped 0 bases from V and 5 bases from J, with 18 bases between. The CDR3 is 17 residues long. CDR3 coding DNA: TGTGCCAGCAGCCAAGATTTCCGGGCAGTACCACAAGATACGCAGTATTTT. Amino acids: CASSQDFRAVPQDTQYF.

The table lists this clonotype with a count of one. Given a much more abundant clone one base away, this may be a read error. The CDR3 nucleotides are TGTGCCACCAGTGACTTGCCGAGACAGGGGGCAGATACGCAGTATTTT. It specifies CATSDLPRQGADTQYF. The chain uses TRBV24-1 and TRBJ2-3, with TRBD1 identical over 9 bases. The CDR3 is 16 residues long. V shed 4 bases, J shed 4 bases, and the junction held 8 bases outside the gene matches. Germline CDR1 KGHDR, CDR2 SFDVKD.

This clonotype has a handful of counts. The V gene is TRBV28, the J gene TRBJ1-2, with TRBD1 as a possible D gene (5 bases). The CDR3 spans 16 residues. V gave up 4 bases and J gave up 7 bases, with 22 bases separating them. Germline values: CDR1 MDHEN, CDR2 SYDVKM. CDR3 amino acids: CASSSMGGSPRFGYTF. DNA of the CDR3: TGTGCCAGCAGTTCTATGGGGGGGTCACCCAGGTTTGGCTACACCTTC.

This clonotype was seen many times. The chain joins TRBV9 to TRBJ2-3, with 8 bases lining up with TRBD2. After removal of 0 bases from V and 1 base from J, the junction contained 1 base not matched to a gene. The germline V gene has CDR1 SGDLS and CDR2 YYNGEE. There are 15 residues in the CDR3. CDR3 DNA sequence: TGTGCCAGCAGCGTAGATAGCGGGGGCACAGATACGCAGTATTTT. Protein: CASSVDSGGTDTQYF.

At least ten counts were recorded for this clonotype. This chain connects TRBV27 to TRBJ1-2; D not resolved. The CDR3 spans 15 residues. Germline-derived CDR1 and CDR2 are MNHEY and SMNVEV (reference sequence). The ends were cut back, 4 bases at V and 4 bases at J, with 16 bases in the middle. The chain's CDR3 is CASSSLSAGSYGYTF. CDR3 coding DNA: TGTGCCAGCAGTTCACTATCGGCCGGGTCCTATGGCTACACCTTC.

This clonotype was counted a few times. The gene calls are TRBV12-3 or TRBV12-4 and TRBJ1-3; no definite D call. The V end was cut by 1 base, the J end by 3 bases, with 10 bases between. CDR3 length: 15 amino acids. CDR3 coding DNA: TGTGCCAGCAGTTTAGGCGGGGAAGTTGGAAACACCATATATTTT. Amino acids: CASSLGGEVGNTIYF.

The chain couples TRBV9 to TRBJ2-3; 10 nucleotides align to TRBD1. The junction had 5 bases not matched to a gene; V was cut back by 3 bases and J by 4 bases. Germline lookup yields CDR1 SGDLS and CDR2 YYNGEE. CDR3 length: 15 amino acids. CDR3: CASSADRGPADTQYF. The CDR3 nucleotides read TGTGCCAGCAGCGCAGACAGGGGGCCCGCAGATACGCAGTATTTT.

This clonotype was counted a few times. The chain couples TRBV4-1 to TRBJ1-2, with D hard to call. V was shortened by 0 bases and J by 1 base, with 12 bases between the two germline ends. CDR3 length: 16 residues. Germline values: CDR1 MGHRA, CDR2 YSYEKL. Written as DNA, the CDR3 is TGCGCCAGCAGCCAAGATCCCCTGGAAGTTAACTATGGCTACACCTTC. Translating gives CASSQDPLEVNYGYTF.

This clonotype has only a few counts. This chain connects TRBV12-3 or TRBV12-4 to TRBJ2-1, with D possibly TRBD2 on 6 matching bases. The CDR3 is 14 amino acids. The V gene lost 5 bases and the J gene lost 5 bases, with 13 bases spanning the gap. The chain's CDR3 is CASSELATNNEQFF. CDR3 bases: TGTGCCAGCAGTGAACTAGCCACAAACAATGAGCAGTTCTTC.

The V gene is TRBV4-3, the J gene TRBJ1-2; D possibly corresponds to TRBD1 (5 bases). The CDR3 is 16 amino acids. The germline gives CDR1 LGHNA, CDR2 YSLEER. The V end was cut by 0 bases, the J end by 5 bases, with 16 bases between. This chain's CDR3 is CASSQEAEGYYYGYTF. The CDR3 DNA sequence: TGCGCCAGCAGCCAAGAGGCTGAGGGGTACTATTATGGCTACACCTTC.

This clonotype was counted only a few times. V is TRBV10-3 and J is TRBJ2-1; 10 bases are a match to TRBD2. The V gene's germline CDR1 is ENHRY and CDR2 SYGVKD. Trimming took 8 bases from V and 9 from J; bases not matched to a gene: 13. The CDR3 has 15 amino acids. The CDR3 loop reads CAIQSVPSGGGEQFF. In DNA form, the CDR3 reads TGTGCCATCCAATCGGTGCCTAGCGGGGGAGGTGAGCAGTTCTTC.

This clonotype showed up just a few times. The CDR3 protein is CASSPGQTMNTEAFF. CDR3 DNA sequence: TGTGCCAGCAGCCCAGGACAGACTATGAACACTGAAGCTTTCTTT. V is TRBV7-3 and J is TRBJ1-1, with D possibly TRBD1 on 6 matching bases. Per germline, CDR1 SGHTA and CDR2 FQGTGA. The V gene lost 5 bases and the J gene lost 0 bases, with 13 bases spanning the gap. This CDR3 is 15 amino acids long.

The chain carries TRBV5-1 and TRBJ2-1, with TRBD2 matching 8 bases. CDR1 and CDR2 (germline): SGHRS, YFSETQ. The V segment lost 5 bases and the J segment 2 bases; nucleotides outside the gene matches: 6. This CDR3 is built from 15 residues. The CDR3 loop is CASRSTGGPYNEQFF. The CDR3 bases are TGCGCCAGCAGATCAACGGGGGGGCCCTACAATGAGCAGTTCTTC.

This chain uses TRBV24-1 with TRBJ2-2, with TRBD1 identical over 7 bases. Trimming at V came to 9 bases and at J to 4 bases, leaving 7 bases not matched to a gene. Germline CDR1 and CDR2: KGHDR and SFDVKD. The CDR3 contains 14 residues. The chain's CDR3 is CATGGTAFTGELFF. As DNA, the CDR3 is TGTGCCACCGGTGGGACAGCTTTCACCGGGGAGCTGTTTTTT.

The CDR3 DNA follows: TGTGCCAGCTCACCATCTGAGGCGGACAGCTCACCCCTCCACTTT. Encoded protein: CASSPSEADSSPLHF. This chain links TRBV18 with TRBJ1-6, with TRBD1 as a possible D gene (6 bases). Trimming removed 2 bases from V and 10 bases from J, with 15 bases in between. Germline CDR1 reads KGHSH; CDR2 reads LQKENI. The CDR3 loop spans 15 amino acids.

The table lists this clonotype with a few counts. This chain joins TRBV18 and TRBJ1-5; TRBD1 matches 9 bases. The germline gives CDR1 KGHSH, CDR2 LQKENI. The V segment lost 3 bases and the J segment 2 bases; nucleotides outside the gene matches: 8. The CDR3 runs 17 residues. The CDR3 nucleotides are TGTGCCAGCTCACCTTACACAGGGGGCTTGGGCAATCAGCCCCAGCATTTT. It codes for CASSPYTGGLGNQPQHF.

At least ten counts were recorded for this clonotype. This sequence joins TRBV29-1 and TRBJ2-5; a weak D match, TRBD1 (5 bases). Germline V gene lookup returns CDR1 SQVTM and CDR2 ANQGSEA. V was pared by 4 bases and J by 9 bases, with 21 bases between. CDR3 length: 14 residues. CDR3 loop: CSVGQGDTSEAQYF. The DNA for the CDR3 is TGCAGCGTTGGGCAGGGCGACACATCTGAGGCCCAGTACTTC.